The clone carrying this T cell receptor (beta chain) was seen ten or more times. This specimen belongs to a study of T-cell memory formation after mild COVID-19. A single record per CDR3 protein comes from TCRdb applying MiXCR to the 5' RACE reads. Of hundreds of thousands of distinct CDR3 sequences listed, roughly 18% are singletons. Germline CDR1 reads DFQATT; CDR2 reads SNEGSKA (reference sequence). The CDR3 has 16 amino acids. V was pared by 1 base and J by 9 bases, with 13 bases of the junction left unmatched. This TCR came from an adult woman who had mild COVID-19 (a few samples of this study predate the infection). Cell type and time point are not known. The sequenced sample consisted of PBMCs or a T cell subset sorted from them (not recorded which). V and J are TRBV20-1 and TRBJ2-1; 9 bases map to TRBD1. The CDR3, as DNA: TGCAGTGCTAGAGGTGGGAACAGGGGGCGTTCGGGTGAGCAGTTCTTC. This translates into CSARGGNRGRSGEQFF.